The source of this TCR beta chain is a study of cytomegalovirus exposure and HLA in healthy donors. Broader study findings: Later analysis demonstrated an association between a missense DCLRE1C variant and TCR beta V- and J-gene trimming. Analysis performed later found roughly 18,000 TCR beta sequences associated with HLA alleles at 0.05 false discovery rate. As was reported, the HLA-A and HLA-B alleles of most subjects were accurately predicted from TCR beta sequences. Relative to the approximately 700-donor mean, N-insertions were reportedly fewer in an Asian-associated ancestry cluster in a later analysis.

This clone has just a few counts. The antigen is unknown. The PCR contained 60 Vbeta and 13 Jbeta primers. Measured with immunoSEQ multiplex PCR; TCRdb has only the in-frame clones, and not every one. The sample consists of some 150,000 clones, approximately 88% of them appearing once. The sample comprised PBMCs. The TCR originated in a woman aged 25 to 39 in good health and CMV-seronegative.

DNA for the CDR3: TGTGCCAGTAGTGTTGGCATGAACACTGAAGCTTTCTTT. This codes for CASSVGMNTEAFF. The chain carries TRBV19 and TRBJ1-1; D uncertain. The germline gives CDR1 LNHDA, CDR2 SQIVND (reference sequence). With 5 bases removed from V and 0 bases from J, the gap between germline ends came to 7 bases. The CDR3 sequence is 13 residues long.